The TCR beta chain under discussion was sequenced for a study of a mutant IDH1 vaccine in newly diagnosed glioma. Study at large: Patients were given eight vaccinations, scheduled in weeks 1, 3, 5, 7, 11, 15, 19 and 23. Vaccines were first given 4-6 weeks after radiotherapy alone, or with temozolomide cycles. Mean patient age was about 40 years; 62.5% were male and about 40% female.

Time point defined: week 23, last vaccination. The vaccine gave 300 ug of a 20-mer mutant IDH1 peptide subcutaneously per dose. The table came from immunoSEQ multiplex PCR; TCRdb's copy has only in-frame clones and leaves some out. This table has about 56,000 clones, around 87% appearing once. Remarks on this clone: Its cognate antigen is unknown.

Study outcomes and limitations: Vaccine-induced responses were seen in 85% to 95% of patients, spanning several MHC alleles.

From germline, CDR1 is MNHNS and CDR2 SASEGT. This CDR3 region has 13 residues. This specimen consisted of PBMCs, obtained from a glioma patient whose treatment included an IDH1 peptide vaccine. The source of this sequence is a man between 40 and 49 years old with glioma. The chain combines TRBV6-1 with TRBJ2-7; D gene ambiguous. This CDR3 is CACSASTSQEQYF. The DNA for the CDR3 is TGTGCGTGCTCGGCCTCGACCTCCCAGGAGCAGTACTTC.